One sample yielded the 24 T cell receptor beta chains listed below, sequenced in a study of blood T cell repertoires in COVID-19. TCRdb's copy holds only in-frame clones and misses some; the assay was immunoSEQ multiplex PCR. The table records 100,000 to 150,000 clones, over 75% of them present only once. The sequencing sample was made of peripheral blood. The receptors stem from a woman at least 80 years old with acute or convalescent COVID-19.

This rearrangement joins TRBV4-3 to TRBJ2-7, with D possibly matching TRBD1 (6 bases). The V end was cut by 3 bases, the J end by 2 bases, with 14 bases between. CDR1 and CDR2 (germline): LGHNA, YSLEER. The CDR3 is 15 residues long. CDR3 in DNA: TGCGCCAGCAGCCAGTCGAACAGGGCTACCTACGAGCAGTACTTC. It specifies CASSQSNRATYEQYF.

The V gene is TRBV6-1, the J gene TRBJ2-3; 7 bases line up with TRBD2. This CDR3 contains 15 residues. Per germline, CDR1 MNHNS and CDR2 SASEGT. After removal of 0 bases from V and 4 bases from J, the junction contained 4 bases not matched to a gene. The CDR3 reads CASSEAGAGPDTQYF. The CDR3 DNA sequence: TGTGCCAGCAGTGAAGCGGGAGCGGGGCCAGATACGCAGTATTTT.

This chain joins TRBV19 and TRBJ1-5; 10 bases align to TRBD1. Germline V gene sequence: CDR1 LNHDA, CDR2 SQIVND (reference sequence). Losses at the gene ends were 5 bases for V and 6 bases for J; bases not matched to a gene: 4. The CDR3 sequence is 14 residues long. In DNA form, the CDR3 reads TGTGCCAGTAGTGACAGGGGGCGCGGTCAGCCCCAGCATTTT. Protein sequence: CASSDRGRGQPQHF. The entire variable domain, with the rest obtained from reference TRBV19 and TRBJ1-5, is as follows: DGGITQSPKYLFRKEGQNVTLSCEQNLNHDAMYWYRQDPGQGLRLIYYSQIVNDFQKGDIAEGYSVSREKKESFPLTVTSAQKNPTAFYLCASSDRGRGQPQHFGDGTRLSIL.

The chain carries TRBV5-1 and TRBJ1-1, with 9 bases fitting TRBD1. In germline, CDR1 is SGHRS, CDR2 YFSETQ. The CDR3 contains 14 residues. V shed 2 bases and J 2 bases; nucleotides not matched to a gene: 1. The CDR3 region is CASSFTGGNTEAFF. For the CDR3, the DNA is TGCGCCAGCAGCTTTACAGGGGGCAACACTGAAGCTTTCTTT.

This clone was found a few times. The chain carries TRBV6-4 and TRBJ2-1; D perhaps matches TRBD2 (6 bases). V was trimmed by 6 bases and J by 7 bases, leaving 10 bases between them. The CDR3 is 12 residues long. The germline CDR1 and CDR2 sequences are MRHNA and SNTAGT. CDR3 region: CASSRTKNEQFF. As DNA, the CDR3 is TGTGCCAGCAGCCGGACTAAAAATGAGCAGTTCTTC.

This chain joins TRBV5-1 and TRBJ2-1; maybe TRBD1 (7 bases). This CDR3 comprises 14 residues. CDR1 is SGHRS, CDR2 YFSETQ, per germline. V lost 5 bases and J 9 bases, leaving 18 bases between the germline ends. CDR3 protein: CASSGGTVGGEQFF. CDR3 nucleotides: TGCGCCAGCAGTGGGGGGACAGTCGGTGGTGAGCAGTTCTTC.

The chain recombines TRBV9 with TRBJ2-3, with 8 bases matching TRBD1. CDR3 length: 16 amino acids. In germline, CDR1 is SGDLS, CDR2 YYNGEE. J was trimmed by 1 base and V by 4 bases; bases with no gene match: 8. The chain's CDR3 is CASSQMMGQGTDTQYF. For the CDR3, the DNA is TGTGCCAGCAGCCAAATGATGGGACAGGGCACAGATACGCAGTATTTT.

This chain links TRBV7-9 with TRBJ1-5; 10 bases are shared with TRBD1. The germline CDR1 and CDR2 sequences are SEHNR and FQNEAQ (reference sequence). Trimming took 5 bases from V and 4 from J; bases not matched to a gene: 5. The CDR3 runs to 15 residues. CDR3 sequence (DNA): TGTGCCAGCAGCGAGGGACAGGGGAATAATCAGCCCCAGCATTTT. Protein: CASSEGQGNNQPQHF.

The V call is TRBV5-1, the J call TRBJ2-1; 11 bases are shared with TRBD2. Germline values: CDR1 SGHRS, CDR2 YFSETQ. CDR3 length equals 15 residues. Germline trimming cut 4 bases from V and 4 bases from J; bases unmatched to any gene: 4. This chain's CDR3 is CASSPRTSGYNEQFF. CDR3 nucleotide sequence: TGCGCCAGCAGCCCACGGACTAGCGGGTACAATGAGCAGTTCTTC.

V usage is TRBV27 and J usage is TRBJ2-3, with D possibly TRBD2 on 5 matching bases. Germline V gene sequence: CDR1 MNHEY, CDR2 SMNVEV (reference sequence). The CDR3 extends over 15 amino acids. Trimming cost V 4 bases and J 0 bases, with 11 bases left between them. CDR3 DNA: TGTGCCAGCAGTTCTAGCCTGCCTAGCACAGATACGCAGTATTTT. Protein sequence: CASSSSLPSTDTQYF.

The gene calls are TRBV7-9 and TRBJ1-1; TRBD1 matches at 8 bases. V was pared by 7 bases and J by 4 bases, with 8 bases of the junction left unmatched. Germline CDR1 SEHNR, CDR2 FQNEAQ (reference sequence). The CDR3 loop spans 14 amino acids. CDR3 residues: CASTVGQGVTEAFF. The DNA for the CDR3 is TGTGCCAGCACCGTCGGACAGGGAGTCACTGAAGCTTTCTTT.

This chain connects TRBV9 to TRBJ2-1, with 9 bases that match TRBD2. The CDR3 extends over 15 amino acids. V lost 3 bases, J lost 4 bases, and 5 bases stayed unmatched. Germline CDR1 reads SGDLS; CDR2 reads YYNGEE. CDR3 residues: CASSAGGRGYNEQFF. As DNA, the CDR3 is TGTGCCAGCAGCGCGGGCGGGAGGGGATACAATGAGCAGTTCTTC.

The chain recombines TRBV7-3 with TRBJ2-3, with D maybe TRBD2 (6 bases). Germline lookup yields CDR1 SGHTA and CDR2 FQGTGA. The CDR3 contains 13 residues. Trimming took 0 bases from V and 8 from J, leaving 9 bases between them. CDR3 protein: CASSLTRGSTQYF. CDR3 DNA: TGTGCCAGCAGCTTAACTCGGGGGAGTACGCAGTATTTT.

This chain joins TRBV2 and TRBJ2-5; TRBD2 matches at 10 bases. J lost 3 bases, V lost 8 bases, and 9 bases had no gene match. The germline CDR1 and CDR2 sequences are SNHLY and FYNNEI. The CDR3 sequence is 15 residues long. The CDR3 region has the DNA TGTGCCAGCCGCACTCAAAGCGGGAGGGAAGAGACCCAGTACTTC. It encodes CASRTQSGREETQYF.

This chain joins TRBV19 and TRBJ1-1, with TRBD1 matching 8 bases. With V trimmed by 5 bases and J by 3 bases, 11 bases remained unmatched. Germline CDR1 LNHDA, CDR2 SQIVND (reference sequence). The CDR3 extends over 16 amino acids. The DNA for the CDR3 is TGTGCCAGTAGTCCGCCCCGGACAGGGAGGTACACTGAAGCTTTCTTT. Translation: CASSPPRTGRYTEAFF.

The V call is TRBV5-1, the J call TRBJ1-1; TRBD1 is a possible D gene (5 bases). CDR1 SGHRS and CDR2 YFSETQ come from the germline V gene. The CDR3 extends over 17 amino acids. Deletions cut 0 bases from V and 0 bases from J, with 15 bases between. The chain's CDR3 is CASSLVRGGGLNTEAFF. For the CDR3, the DNA is TGCGCCAGCAGCTTGGTCCGGGGCGGAGGGTTGAACACTGAAGCTTTCTTT.

The chain uses TRBV6-5 and TRBJ2-3, with 14 bases aligning to TRBD2. This CDR3 has 13 amino acids. After removal of 0 bases from V and 14 bases from J, the junction contained 1 base not matched to a gene. Per germline, CDR1 MNHEY and CDR2 SVGAGI. CDR3 amino acids: CASSYSGTSGRYF. The CDR3 DNA reads as TGTGCCAGCAGTTACTCGGGGACTAGCGGGAGGTATTTT.

This chain connects TRBV9 to TRBJ2-2; D not resolved. V was pared by 0 bases and J by 5 bases, with 8 bases between. CDR1 and CDR2 from the germline V gene are SGDLS and YYNGEE. The CDR3 has 14 amino acids. The CDR3 coding sequence is TGTGCCAGCAGCGTAGGGCCGAGGACCGGGGAGCTGTTTTTT. It specifies CASSVGPRTGELFF. Full variable domain (missing parts from reference TRBV9 and TRBJ2-2): DSGVTQTPKHLITATGQRVTLRCSPRSGDLSVYWYQQSLDQGLQFLIQYYNGEERAKGNILERFSAQQFPDLHSELNLSSLELGDSALYFCASSVGPRTGELFFGEGSRLTVL.

Comment on this clone: This sequence may be a read error, since a much larger clone differs from it by one base. This chain joins TRBV2 and TRBJ1-5, with a possible D match to TRBD1 (5 bases). With 10 bases removed from V and 0 bases from J, the gap between germline ends came to 10 bases. The germline V gene encodes CDR1 SNHLY and CDR2 FYNNEI. CDR3 size: 13 residues. CDR3 DNA: TGTGCCACCCAGGGTTTTAGCAATCAGCCCCAGCATTTT. Its protein product is CATQGFSNQPQHF.

The chain joins TRBV19 to TRBJ2-1, with 8 bases identical to TRBD2. The germline gives CDR1 LNHDA, CDR2 SQIVND (reference sequence). V lost 2 bases, J lost 0 bases, and 12 bases stayed unmatched. This CDR3 has 19 amino acids. In DNA form, the CDR3 reads TGTGCCAGTAGTATAACCGGGACTAGGTTACGTAGCTCCTACAATGAGCAGTTCTTC. Protein: CASSITGTRLRSSYNEQFF.

The V call is TRBV5-1, the J call TRBJ1-2, with 7 nucleotides matching TRBD1. Trimming cost V 1 base and J 2 bases; bases outside gene matches: 8. The CDR3 totals 16 residues. Per the germline V gene, CDR1 is SGHRS and CDR2 is YFSETQ. CDR3 in DNA: TGCGCCAGCAGCTTGTTGGGGGGACAGACAAACTATGGCTACACCTTC. Translation gives CASSLLGGQTNYGYTF.

As DNA, the CDR3 is TGTGCCAGCAGTTACTCGATTTCGGACAGATACGGCTACACCTTC. Translated, it gives CASSYSISDRYGYTF. The chain couples TRBV6-6 to TRBJ1-2; D is possibly TRBD1 (6 bases). The germline gives CDR1 MNHNY, CDR2 SVGAGI (reference sequence). The CDR3 is made up of 15 amino acids. V gave up 0 bases and J gave up 8 bases, with 16 bases separating them.

The rearrangement uses TRBV5-4 and TRBJ1-1; D gene ambiguous. Germline assignment: CDR1 SGHNT and CDR2 YYREEE (reference sequence). This CDR3 is built from 16 residues. Deletions cut 0 bases from V and 4 bases from J, with 16 bases between. CDR3 in amino acids: CASSLGGSKELTEAFF. As DNA, the CDR3 is TGTGCCAGCAGCTTGGGAGGGTCGAAAGAACTCACTGAAGCTTTCTTT.

The chain employs TRBV10-3 and TRBJ2-7, with D possibly matching TRBD2 (6 bases). This CDR3 has 13 residues. Trimming stripped 11 bases from V and 2 bases from J, with 16 bases between. CDR1 is ENHRY, CDR2 SYGVKD, per germline. The CDR3 DNA follows: TGTGCCGTTGCGGGGACGGAAGCCTACGAGCAGTACTTC. It is translated as CAVAGTEAYEQYF.